These T cell receptor beta chains were read from a single sample in a study of cytotoxic CD8 clonotypes in ibrutinib-treated CLL. Generated by immunoSEQ multiplex PCR, the TCRdb table keeps only in-frame clones and is missing some. The table shows some 150,000 clones, with more than 75% occurring only once. The sample consisted of PBMCs, taken after 36 months of ibrutinib treatment. These receptors originate from a human donor with chronic lymphocytic leukemia. The CDR3 runs from the conserved cysteine through the conserved F or W.

v_call: TRBV14; cdr3_aa: CASSQETWKGAYEQYF
v_call: TRBV13; cdr3_aa: CASSLRQGTTNYGYTF
v_call: TRBV7-9; cdr3_aa: CASSLGTSAETQYF
v_call: TRBV27; cdr3_aa: CASKVMGLATNEKLFF
v_call: TRBV28; cdr3_aa: CASSLISVDEKLFF
v_call: TRBV11-2; cdr3_aa: CASSFSPGELFF
v_call: TRBV6-6; cdr3_aa: CASSLPGTFNQPQHF
v_call: TRBV29-1; cdr3_aa: CSVNVLGTEAFF
v_call: TRBV27; cdr3_aa: CATRKAGTIYEQYF
v_call: TRBV6-6; cdr3_aa: CAAQGGPKNIQYF
v_call: TRBV7-9; cdr3_aa: CASSTAGTAIEKLFF
v_call: TRBV6-1; cdr3_aa: CASSDMDGVSGNTIYF
v_call: TRBV28; cdr3_aa: CASSWDRGYLFLRGGELFF
v_call: TRBV30; cdr3_aa: CAWSVRSSAYGYTF
v_call: TRBV15; cdr3_aa: CATSRVTGPNQPQHF
v_call: TRBV5-4; cdr3_aa: CASSLPIGTAYGYTF
v_call: TRBV6-6; cdr3_aa: CASSYGQHDTF
v_call: TRBV30; cdr3_aa: CAWSTGGRQYF
v_call: TRBV15; cdr3_aa: CATSRNPGSGNTIYF
v_call: TRBV27; cdr3_aa: CASSLSDRGLGELFF
v_call: TRBV5-1; cdr3_aa: CASNGQGQTGELFF
v_call: TRBV27; cdr3_aa: CASSLSGKGSSSPLHF
v_call: TRBV2; cdr3_aa: CASSDGTLGRQFF
v_call: TRBV7-9; cdr3_aa: CASSLVTDPYEQYF
v_call: TRBV6-1; cdr3_aa: CASESGSGKIHEQFF
v_call: TRBV7-8; cdr3_aa: CASSSLPGTGGWETQYF
v_call: TRBV29-1; cdr3_aa: CSVDWGKETQYF
v_call: TRBV5-1; cdr3_aa: CASSFFSGSYNEQFF
v_call: TRBV7-8; cdr3_aa: CASSIRQPTVEQYF